A single sample is the source of the 15 T cell receptor beta chains below, sequenced in a study of tumor and adjacent non-tumor tissue in lung cancer. No cell sorting was done before RNA was extracted from the tissue. More than 3 cm separated this lung sample from the edge of the tumor. A modified ARM-PCR protocol with three rounds of nested PCR amplified TCRbeta. TCRdb used MiXCR to reprocess the multiplex PCR reads, holding one entry per CDR3 protein. Here the sample spans tens of thousands of distinct CDR3 sequences, about 79% being singletons. The sample comprised distant non-tumor lung tissue. These receptor sequences come from an older woman with non-small cell lung cancer.

This clonotype was counted at least ten times. The chain carries TRBV4-3 and TRBJ1-1; TRBD1 might be the D (5 bases). The germline V and J ends were trimmed by 6 bases and 0 bases, with 17 bases remaining between them. This CDR3 spans 16 amino acids. Germline V gene sequence: CDR1 LGHNA, CDR2 YSLEER. In nucleotides, the CDR3 is TGCGCCAGCAGACCCACTAGGGCAGGGATGAACACTGAAGCTTTCTTT. The encoded protein is CASRPTRAGMNTEAFF.

A note on this clonotype: Its ends do not fully match the called genes, so a read error is possible. J is TRBJ2-3 and V is TRBV6-5; 8 nucleotides match TRBD1. Per germline, CDR1 MNHEY and CDR2 SVGAGI. The CDR3 is 16 residues long. This chain's CDR3 is CASTTGSRGRGDTQYF. In DNA form, the CDR3 reads TGTGCCAGCACCACCGGCAGCAGGGGGCGCGGAGATACACAGTATTTT.

This chain connects TRBV20-1 to TRBJ2-3; D could derive from TRBD1 or TRBD2 (5 bases each). Germline V gene lookup returns CDR1 DFQATT and CDR2 SNEGSKA (reference sequence). The CDR3 extends over 15 amino acids. Trimming took off 5 bases at V and 4 bases at J, with 19 bases between the two ends. In nucleotides, the CDR3 is TGCAGTGCTCTGATCGGGACCAAACCCCCAGATACGCAGTATTTT. This encodes CSALIGTKPPDTQYF.

This chain uses TRBV10-1 with TRBJ1-2, with D possibly being TRBD1 (5 bases). The CDR3 sequence is 12 residues long. CDR1 is WNHNN and CDR2 is SYGVQD in the germline V gene (reference sequence). The CDR3: CTRPGPRDGYTF. In nucleotides, the CDR3 is TGCACCCGTCCGGGGCCTAGGGATGGCTACACCTTC.

As to this clonotype: The junction departs from germline at one end; a sequencing error may be responsible. The rearrangement uses TRBV6-5 and TRBJ2-1; possibly TRBD2 for D (5 bases). The germline gives CDR1 MNHEY, CDR2 SVGAGI. The CDR3 covers 15 residues. The CDR3 region is CASSFSFLDYNERFF. The CDR3 nucleotides read TGTGCCAGCAGTTTTTCCTTCCTAGACTACAATGAGCGGTTCTTC.

Of note for this clonotype: A read error may produce the germline difference seen at one junction end. This CDR3 is CGSSARGDSDTQYF. CDR3 sequence (DNA): TGTGGCAGCAGTGCCCGAGGGGATTCAGATACGCAGTATTTT. The genes are TRBV28 and TRBJ2-3, with D perhaps matching TRBD1 or TRBD2 (5 bases each). Looked up from germline, CDR1 is MDHEN and CDR2 is SYDVKM. The CDR3 totals 14 residues.

A remark on this clonotype: At one boundary the junction diverges from the germline segment, which might be a read error. This rearrangement joins TRBV6-2 or TRBV6-3 to TRBJ2-3; D possibly corresponds to TRBD2 (6 bases). CDR1 is MNHEY and CDR2 is SVGEGT in the germline V gene. CDR3 length: 17 residues. CDR3 in amino acids: CTSSLHGETSGRDTQYF. CDR3 DNA sequence: TGTACCAGCAGTTTGCACGGAGAGACCTCCGGGAGAGATACGCAGTATTTT.

The genes are TRBV6-2 or TRBV6-3 and TRBJ2-3, with D maybe TRBD2 (5 bases). V was pared by 6 bases and J by 1 base, with 17 bases between. The CDR3 length is 16 residues. Germline V CDR1 and CDR2: MNHEY, SVGEGT. CDR3 residues: CASSQSGLAGTDTQYF. CDR3 nucleotide sequence: TGTGCCAGCAGCCAAAGTGGACTGGCTGGCACAGATACGCAGTATTTT.

The J gene is TRBJ2-1, the V gene TRBV28; no clear D gene. In germline, CDR1 is MDHEN, CDR2 SYDVKM. The length of the CDR3 is 12 residues. V gave up 4 bases and J gave up 8 bases, with 9 bases separating them. CDR3 region: CASSSHGYEQFF. The CDR3 DNA follows: TGTGCCAGCAGTTCACATGGGTATGAGCAGTTCTTC.

About this clonotype: Compared with germline, one end of the junction differs, possibly owing to a read error. The chain is built from TRBV4-2 and TRBJ2-7, with no clear D. CDR3 size: 15 residues. CDR1 and CDR2 (germline): LGHNA, YNFKEQ. CDR3 DNA: TGTGCTAGCAACCGACTTTTATCTTCCAACTACGAGCAGTACTTC. This translates into CASNRLLSSNYEQYF.

The chain joins TRBV6-5 to TRBJ2-7; D is perhaps TRBD1 or TRBD2 (5 bases each). The ends were cut back, 5 bases at V and 6 bases at J, with 17 bases in the middle. Germline-derived CDR1 and CDR2 are MNHEY and SVGAGI. This CDR3 contains 14 residues. CDR3 DNA sequence: TGTGCCAGCAGTCTCCACGGCAGGGACGGCGAGCAGTACTTC. This gives the protein CASSLHGRDGEQYF.

This clonotype has a single count. One end of the junction is discordant with germline, which a read error may explain. This sequence joins TRBV7-2 and TRBJ2-3; either TRBD1 or TRBD2 may fit D (5 bases each). The CDR3 spans 13 residues. The germline V gene has CDR1 SGHTA and CDR2 FQGNSA. DNA of the CDR3: TGTGTCAGCATCGGGGCGCGAGTGGGTACGCAGTATTTT. This codes for CVSIGARVGTQYF.

This clonotype was seen a few times. V is TRBV6-4 and J is TRBJ2-6, with D tentatively TRBD1 (6 bases). The germline V gene has CDR1 MRHNA and CDR2 SNTAGT. The CDR3 is 16 residues long. Trimming shortened V by 4 bases and J by 2 bases, and 12 bases separated the two germline ends. In DNA form, the CDR3 reads TGTGCCAGCAGTGTTATACAGGGTACTGGGGCCAACGTCCTGACTTTC. Translation gives CASSVIQGTGANVLTF.

Worth noting for this clonotype: Germline and junction disagree at one end, which may indicate a read error. The chain recombines TRBV12-3 or TRBV12-4 with TRBJ2-1; D possibly uses TRBD1 or TRBD2 (6 bases each). There are 14 residues in the CDR3. CDR3 in amino acids: CDSGSGTRLHEQFF. The CDR3 bases are TGTGACAGCGGGTCCGGGACACGTTTACATGAGCAGTTCTTC.

Remarks on this clonotype: One end of the junction is discordant with germline, which a read error may explain. The genes are TRBV6-2 or TRBV6-3 and TRBJ2-5; no definite D call. CDR1 and CDR2 from the germline V gene are MNHEY and SVGEGT. This CDR3 has 10 residues. The CDR3 reads CASPIETQYF. Written as DNA, the CDR3 is TGTGCCAGCCCTATAGAGACCCAATATTTC.